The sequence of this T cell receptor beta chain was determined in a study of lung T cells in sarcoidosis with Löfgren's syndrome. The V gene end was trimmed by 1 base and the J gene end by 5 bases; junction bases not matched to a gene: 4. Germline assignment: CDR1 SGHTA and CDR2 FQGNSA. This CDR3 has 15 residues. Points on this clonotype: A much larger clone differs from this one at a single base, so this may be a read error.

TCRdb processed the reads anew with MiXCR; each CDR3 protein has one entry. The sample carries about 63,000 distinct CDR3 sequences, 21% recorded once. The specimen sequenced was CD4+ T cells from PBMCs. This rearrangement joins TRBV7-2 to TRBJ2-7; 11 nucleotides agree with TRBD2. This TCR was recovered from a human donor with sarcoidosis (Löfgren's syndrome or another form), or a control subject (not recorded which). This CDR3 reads CASSLGGTSGHEQYF. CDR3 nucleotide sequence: TGTGCCAGCAGCTTAGGCGGGACTAGCGGCCACGAGCAGTACTTC.